The 27 T cell receptor beta chains presented below share a single source sample, sequenced in a study of shared clonotypes between healthy human individuals. Assay: immunoSEQ multiplex PCR; the TCRdb copy retains only in-frame clones and omits some. The repertoire holds about 960,000 clones, with 76% as singletons. The sample consisted of memory CD4+ T cells sorted from blood. Indicated subset: CD45RA-negative fraction. The origin of the receptors is a man aged 18 to 30 in good health.

This clone showed up just a few times. The chain carries TRBV7-9 and TRBJ2-2; D is unresolved. Trimming shortened V by 6 bases and J by 1 base, and 9 bases separated the two germline ends. Germline CDR1 reads SEHNR; CDR2 reads FQNEAQ (reference sequence). The CDR3 contains 14 residues. CDR3 protein: CASRGSENTGELFF. In nucleotides, the CDR3 is TGTGCCAGCAGGGGGTCGGAGAACACCGGGGAGCTGTTTTTT. The whole variable domain, filled in from reference TRBV7-9 and TRBJ2-2, reads DTGVSQNPRHKITKRGQNVTFRCDPISEHNRLYWYRQTLGQGPEFLTYFQNEAQLEKSRLLSDRFSAERPKGSFSTLEIQRTEQGDSAMYLCASRGSENTGELFFGEGSRLTVL.

A few counts support this clone. The genes are TRBV6-6 and TRBJ2-1, with D uncertain. The CDR3 covers 12 residues. Germline CDR1 reads MNHNY; CDR2 reads SVGAGI (reference sequence). Trimming removed 5 bases from V and 8 bases from J, with 10 bases in between. The CDR3 protein is CASSSSKDEQFF. In DNA, the CDR3 is TGTGCCAGCAGTAGCTCTAAGGATGAGCAGTTCTTC.

This clone was counted only a few times. V and J are TRBV5-4 and TRBJ2-5, with 12 nucleotides matching TRBD2. This CDR3 contains 16 residues. Trimming cost V 1 base and J 5 bases; bases outside gene matches: 6. The germline gives CDR1 SGHNT, CDR2 YYREEE (reference sequence). The DNA of the CDR3 is TGTGCCAGCAGCTTGAGGACTAGCGGGACTGGGGAGACCCAGTACTTC. Protein: CASSLRTSGTGETQYF.

The rearrangement joins TRBV19 to TRBJ1-2, with a weak D call TRBD1 (5 bases). V was cut by 7 bases and J by 8 bases, with 17 bases left in between. Germline-derived CDR1 and CDR2 are LNHDA and SQIVND (reference sequence). The CDR3 totals 13 residues. The CDR3 DNA follows: TGTGCCAGTAAGAAGGGCCAGGGCGGCGGCTACACCTTC. Encoded protein: CASKKGQGGGYTF.

In this sample, this clone turned up once. The rearrangement links TRBV11-2 to TRBJ2-2; 9 nucleotides match TRBD1. CDR3 size: 14 residues. CDR1 and CDR2 from the germline V gene are SGHAT and FQNNGV. The J segment lost 6 bases and the V segment lost 3 bases, leaving 2 bases of the junction unmatched. CDR3 in DNA: TGTGCCAGCAGCTTCGGACAGGGGTCCGGGGAGCTGTTTTTT. It is translated as CASSFGQGSGELFF. Based on the CDR3 plus reference TRBV11-2 and TRBJ2-2, the full variable domain is EAGVAQSPRYKIIEKRQSVAFWCNPISGHATLYWYQQILGQGPKLLIQFQNNGVVDDSQLPKDRFSAERLKGVDSTLKIQPAKLEDSAVYLCASSFGQGSGELFFGEGSRLTVL.

The V gene is TRBV7-8, the J gene TRBJ2-1; TRBD1 aligns across 7 bases. The CDR3 has 16 amino acids. V lost 5 bases and J lost 2; bases outside the gene matches: 9. In germline, CDR1 is SGHVS, CDR2 FQNEAQ. CDR3 in amino acids: CASSPIAGTAYNEQFF. CDR3 bases: TGTGCCAGCAGCCCCATAGCCGGGACAGCCTACAATGAGCAGTTCTTC.

CDR3 DNA: TGCGCCAGCAGCGTTAGCGGGGGTTCGTACAATGAGCAGTTCTTC. Its translation: CASSVSGGSYNEQFF. The J gene is TRBJ2-1, the V gene TRBV5-1; 9 nucleotides align to TRBD2. The ends lost 4 bases at V and 4 bases at J; junction bases unmatched: 6. This CDR3 is built from 15 residues. Germline V gene lookup returns CDR1 SGHRS and CDR2 YFSETQ.

The CDR3 region is CASRTLSWNEQYF. As DNA, the CDR3 is TGTGCCAGCAGAACCCTATCTTGGAATGAGCAGTACTTC. The rearrangement links TRBV6-1 to TRBJ2-7; no firm D call. The V end lost 6 bases, the J end lost 7 bases, and 16 bases lay between the germline ends. The CDR3 covers 13 residues. The germline V gene encodes CDR1 MNHNS and CDR2 SASEGT.

The chain recombines TRBV5-6 with TRBJ1-5; maybe TRBD1 (5 bases). Germline assignment: CDR1 SGHDT and CDR2 YYEEEE. The CDR3 covers 13 residues. Trimming shortened V by 3 bases and J by 6 bases, and 10 bases separated the two germline ends. The CDR3 region is CASSWGRGQPQHF. As DNA, the CDR3 is TGTGCCAGCAGCTGGGGGAGGGGTCAGCCCCAGCATTTT.

As concerns this clone: At one end the junction does not follow the germline gene, possibly because of a read error. The V and J genes are TRBV7-2 and TRBJ2-1; D might be TRBD1 (6 bases). Germline V gene data show CDR1 as SGHTA and CDR2 as FQGNSA. The CDR3 spans 13 residues. The CDR3 region has the DNA TGTGCCAGCAGATTAGGACAGCGGAATGAGCAGTTCTTC. Amino acid sequence: CASRLGQRNEQFF.

The chain links TRBV27 to TRBJ1-2, with D perhaps matching TRBD1 (5 bases). Per germline, CDR1 MNHEY and CDR2 SMNVEV (reference sequence). This CDR3 contains 16 residues. V was shortened by 0 bases and J by 3 bases, with 14 bases between the two germline ends. CDR3 sequence reads: CASSLSLKGIHYGYTF. CDR3 sequence (DNA): TGTGCCAGCAGTTTATCGTTGAAGGGGATACACTATGGCTACACCTTC.

The chain combines TRBV5-4 with TRBJ2-7; TRBD1 is a possible D gene (5 bases). CDR3 size: 12 residues. V was cut by 7 bases and J by 3 bases, with 11 bases left in between. Germline CDR1 SGHNT, CDR2 YYREEE (reference sequence). CDR3 amino acids: CASAQGGYEQYF. In nucleotides, the CDR3 is TGTGCCAGCGCGCAGGGCGGCTACGAGCAGTACTTC.

The rearrangement joins TRBV2 to TRBJ2-7, with 8 positions matching TRBD2. V dropped 5 bases and J dropped 2; count of bases not matched to a gene: 11. This CDR3 contains 16 residues. CDR1 and CDR2 from the germline V gene are SNHLY and FYNNEI. In DNA form, the CDR3 reads TGTGCCAGCAGTTCTTTGAGCGGGAGATTCGCCTACGAGCAGTACTTC. Its translation is CASSSLSGRFAYEQYF.

The V call is TRBV15, the J call TRBJ1-5; D is unclear. V lost 5 bases to trimming and J lost 5 bases, with 13 bases between them. The CDR3 covers 14 residues. CDR1 is LNHNV, CDR2 YYDKDF, per germline (reference sequence). The CDR3 region is CATSGQNADQPQHF. The CDR3 DNA reads as TGTGCCACCAGCGGTCAAAACGCCGATCAGCCCCAGCATTTT.

V gene TRBV4-3 combines with J gene TRBJ2-7; D may be TRBD2 (6 bases). Germline CDR1 LGHNA, CDR2 YSLEER. V was clipped by 1 base and J by 7 bases, with 17 bases between them. This CDR3 is 15 amino acids long. CDR3 nucleotides: TGCGCCAGCAGCCAAGCCGGGGGAGGATTTGGGGAGCAGTACTTC. Its translation: CASSQAGGGFGEQYF.

V usage is TRBV1 and J usage is TRBJ1-3. TRBV1 is labeled a pseudogene. The CDR3 is 17 amino acids. CDR3 in amino acids: CTSSQDSGNGSGNTIYF. CDR3 DNA: TGCACCAGCAGCCAAGATTCCGGGAATGGGTCTGGAAACACCATATATTTT.

The chain combines TRBV7-2 with TRBJ1-3; D call uncertain. V shed 1 base and J shed 0 bases, with 7 bases lying between them. The CDR3 is 15 residues long. CDR1 and CDR2 from the germline V gene are SGHTA and FQGNSA. CDR3 sequence reads: CASSLGANSGNTIYF. The CDR3 DNA is TGTGCCAGCAGCTTAGGGGCGAACTCTGGAAACACCATATATTTT.

This clone was recorded a few times. The chain uses TRBV27 and TRBJ1-2; TRBD1 matches at 8 bases. Germline lookup yields CDR1 MNHEY and CDR2 SMNVEV (reference sequence). V lost 6 bases and J lost 4; bases outside the gene matches: 10. CDR3 size: 15 residues. In DNA, the CDR3 is TGTGCCAGCAGGACTAGACAGGGGATTTTCTATGGCTACACCTTC. Translated: CASRTRQGIFYGYTF.

This chain connects TRBV28 to TRBJ1-1, with a weak D call TRBD1 (5 bases). V shed 5 bases and J shed 5 bases, with 15 bases lying between them. CDR3 length: 14 residues. Germline V CDR1 and CDR2: MDHEN, SYDVKM. The CDR3 region is CASSPTGGRTEAFF. The CDR3, as DNA: TGTGCCAGCAGTCCCACGGGGGGTAGGACTGAAGCTTTCTTT.

Turning to this clone: An end of the junction does not agree with germline; a read error may underlie this. This rearrangement joins TRBV11-2 to TRBJ2-1; 7 bases align to TRBD1. Germline lookup yields CDR1 SGHAT and CDR2 FQNNGV. The CDR3 consists of 14 residues. The CDR3 region has the DNA TGTGCCAGCAGCCTAGACAGGGCCGGCAATGAGCAGTTCTTC. This codes for CASSLDRAGNEQFF.

V is TRBV5-1 and J is TRBJ2-1; D might be TRBD2 (5 bases). Germline lookup yields CDR1 SGHRS and CDR2 YFSETQ. Between the trimmed V and J ends, which lost 0 bases and 2 bases, there was a span of 9 bases. The CDR3 is 15 amino acids. CDR3: CASSLDGSPYNEQFF. CDR3 sequence (DNA): TGCGCCAGCAGCTTGGATGGGAGCCCCTACAATGAGCAGTTCTTC.

The chain has TRBV4-1 and TRBJ2-7, with D unclear. The CDR3 contains 11 residues. V gave up 5 bases and J gave up 4 bases, with 6 bases separating them. CDR1 is MGHRA and CDR2 is YSYEKL in the germline V gene. The CDR3, as DNA: TGCGCCAGCAGCTCACAATACGAGCAGTACTTC. It codes for CASSSQYEQYF.

V and J are TRBV9 and TRBJ2-7; 7 bases align to TRBD1. Germline V CDR1 and CDR2: SGDLS, YYNGEE. The CDR3 has 14 amino acids. V shed 4 bases and J 5 bases; nucleotides not matched to a gene: 9. CDR3 amino acids: CASSLAGTANEQYF. The CDR3 nucleotides are TGTGCCAGCAGCCTTGCCGGGACAGCGAACGAGCAGTACTTC.

CDR3 region: CASSPRDSGELFF. As DNA, the CDR3 is TGTGCCAGCTCACCCAGGGACAGCGGGGAGCTGTTTTTT. The genes are TRBV18 and TRBJ2-2; 7 bases align to TRBD1. Germline CDR1 and CDR2: KGHSH and LQKENI. The CDR3 contains 13 residues. J lost 7 bases, V lost 3 bases, and 2 bases had no gene match.

This chain joins TRBV7-2 and TRBJ1-2, with D tentatively TRBD1 (5 bases). Germline CDR1 SGHTA, CDR2 FQGNSA. This CDR3 spans 12 amino acids. With 5 bases removed from V and 7 bases from J, the gap between germline ends came to 11 bases. Here the CDR3 DNA reads TGTGCCAGCAGCAACGCGGGACGTGGCTACACCTTC. It yields the protein CASSNAGRGYTF.

The chain links TRBV5-1 to TRBJ1-6; D might be TRBD1 (6 bases). The V end was cut by 1 base, the J end by 7 bases, with 12 bases between. The CDR3 covers 15 residues. CDR1 and CDR2 from the germline V gene are SGHRS and YFSETQ. CDR3 protein: CASSLTGLGNSPLHF. The DNA of the CDR3 is TGCGCCAGCAGCTTGACAGGGCTAGGGAATTCACCCCTCCACTTT.

The V call is TRBV5-5, the J call TRBJ2-7; the D is unclear. CDR3 length equals 14 residues. Germline lookup yields CDR1 SGHKS and CDR2 YYEKEE (reference sequence). V lost 3 bases and J lost 4, with 14 bases in between. The CDR3 here is CASSYRLMGYEQYF. The CDR3 DNA reads as TGTGCCAGCAGCTATAGGCTAATGGGATACGAGCAGTACTTC.